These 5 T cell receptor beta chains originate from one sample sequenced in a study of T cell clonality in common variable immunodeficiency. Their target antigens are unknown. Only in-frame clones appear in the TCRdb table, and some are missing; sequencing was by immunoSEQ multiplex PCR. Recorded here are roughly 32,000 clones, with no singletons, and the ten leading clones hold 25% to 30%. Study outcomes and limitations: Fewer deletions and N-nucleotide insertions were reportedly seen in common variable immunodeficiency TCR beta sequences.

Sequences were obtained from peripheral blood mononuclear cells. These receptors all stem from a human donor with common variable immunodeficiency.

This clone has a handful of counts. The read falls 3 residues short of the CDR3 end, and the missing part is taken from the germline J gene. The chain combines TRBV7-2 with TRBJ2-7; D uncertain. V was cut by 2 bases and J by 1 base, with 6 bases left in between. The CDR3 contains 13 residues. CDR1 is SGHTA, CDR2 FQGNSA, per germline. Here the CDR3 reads CASSLWASYEQYF. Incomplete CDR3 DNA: TGTGCCAGCAGCTTATGGGCGTCCTACGAG.

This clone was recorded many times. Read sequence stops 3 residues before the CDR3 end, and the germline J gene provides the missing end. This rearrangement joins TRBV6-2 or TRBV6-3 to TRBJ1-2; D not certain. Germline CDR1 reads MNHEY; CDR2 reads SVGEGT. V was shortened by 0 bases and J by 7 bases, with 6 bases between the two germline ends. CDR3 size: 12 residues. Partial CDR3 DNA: TGTGCCAGCAGTTACTCGAGAGGTGGC. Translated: CASSYSRGG. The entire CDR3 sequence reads CASSYSRGGYTF.

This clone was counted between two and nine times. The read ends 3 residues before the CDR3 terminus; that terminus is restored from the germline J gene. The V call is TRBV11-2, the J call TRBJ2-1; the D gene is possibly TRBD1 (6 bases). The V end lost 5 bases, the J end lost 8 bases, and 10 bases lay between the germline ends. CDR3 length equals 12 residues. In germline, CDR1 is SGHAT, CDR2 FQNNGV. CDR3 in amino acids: CASSLKGDEQFF. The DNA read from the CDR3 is TGTGCCAGCAGCCTAAAGGGGGATGAG.

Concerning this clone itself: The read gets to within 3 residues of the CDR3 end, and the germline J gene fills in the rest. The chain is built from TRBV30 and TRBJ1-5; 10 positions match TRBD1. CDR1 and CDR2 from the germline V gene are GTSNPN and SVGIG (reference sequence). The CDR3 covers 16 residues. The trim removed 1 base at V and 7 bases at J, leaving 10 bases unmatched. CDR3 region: CAWSGSWGQGIQPQHF. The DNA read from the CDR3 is TGTGCCTGGAGTGGTTCCTGGGGACAGGGGATCCAGCCC.

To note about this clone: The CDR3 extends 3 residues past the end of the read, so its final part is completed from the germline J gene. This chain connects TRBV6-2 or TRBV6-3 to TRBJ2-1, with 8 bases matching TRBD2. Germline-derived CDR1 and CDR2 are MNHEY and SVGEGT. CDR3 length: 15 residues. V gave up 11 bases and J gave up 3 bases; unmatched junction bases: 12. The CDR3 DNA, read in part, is TGTGCCGCCAACCTAGCGGGCCAGGACTACAATGAG. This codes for CAANLAGQDYNE. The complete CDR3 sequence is CAANLAGQDYNEQFF.